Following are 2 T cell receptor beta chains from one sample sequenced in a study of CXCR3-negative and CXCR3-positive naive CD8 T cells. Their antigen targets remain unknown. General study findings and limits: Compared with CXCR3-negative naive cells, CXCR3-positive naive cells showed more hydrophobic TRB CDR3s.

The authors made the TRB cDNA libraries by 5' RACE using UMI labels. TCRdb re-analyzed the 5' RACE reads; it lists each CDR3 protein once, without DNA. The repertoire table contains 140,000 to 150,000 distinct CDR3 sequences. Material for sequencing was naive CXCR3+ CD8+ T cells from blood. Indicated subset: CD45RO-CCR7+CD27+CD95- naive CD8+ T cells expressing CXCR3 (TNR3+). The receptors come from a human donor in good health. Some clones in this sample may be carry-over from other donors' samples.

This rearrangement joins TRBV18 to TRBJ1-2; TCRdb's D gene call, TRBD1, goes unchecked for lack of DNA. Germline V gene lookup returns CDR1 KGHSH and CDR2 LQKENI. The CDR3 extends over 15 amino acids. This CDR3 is CASTPNVGSFHGYTF.

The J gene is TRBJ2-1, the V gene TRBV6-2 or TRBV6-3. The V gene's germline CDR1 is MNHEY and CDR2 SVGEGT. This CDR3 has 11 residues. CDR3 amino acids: CASSPYNEQFF.